This T cell receptor beta chain was recovered during a study of blood T cell repertoires in COVID-19. Method: immunoSEQ multiplex PCR; TCRdb's copy keeps in-frame clones and lacks some. The sample records 20,000 to 25,000 clones, around 86% being singletons. Trimming cost V 6 bases and J 0 bases, with 13 bases left between them. Germline V CDR1 and CDR2: ENHRY, SYGVKD. The CDR3 runs to 15 residues. The TCR originated in a human donor with active COVID-19. The donor label of this sample is uncertain. Sequences were obtained from peripheral blood. This rearrangement joins TRBV10-3 to TRBJ2-3, with D possibly TRBD2 on 7 matching bases. The CDR3 loop reads CAIRRGGTSTDTQYF. In DNA form, the CDR3 reads TGTGCCATCAGGAGGGGGGGGACTAGCACAGATACGCAGTATTTT.